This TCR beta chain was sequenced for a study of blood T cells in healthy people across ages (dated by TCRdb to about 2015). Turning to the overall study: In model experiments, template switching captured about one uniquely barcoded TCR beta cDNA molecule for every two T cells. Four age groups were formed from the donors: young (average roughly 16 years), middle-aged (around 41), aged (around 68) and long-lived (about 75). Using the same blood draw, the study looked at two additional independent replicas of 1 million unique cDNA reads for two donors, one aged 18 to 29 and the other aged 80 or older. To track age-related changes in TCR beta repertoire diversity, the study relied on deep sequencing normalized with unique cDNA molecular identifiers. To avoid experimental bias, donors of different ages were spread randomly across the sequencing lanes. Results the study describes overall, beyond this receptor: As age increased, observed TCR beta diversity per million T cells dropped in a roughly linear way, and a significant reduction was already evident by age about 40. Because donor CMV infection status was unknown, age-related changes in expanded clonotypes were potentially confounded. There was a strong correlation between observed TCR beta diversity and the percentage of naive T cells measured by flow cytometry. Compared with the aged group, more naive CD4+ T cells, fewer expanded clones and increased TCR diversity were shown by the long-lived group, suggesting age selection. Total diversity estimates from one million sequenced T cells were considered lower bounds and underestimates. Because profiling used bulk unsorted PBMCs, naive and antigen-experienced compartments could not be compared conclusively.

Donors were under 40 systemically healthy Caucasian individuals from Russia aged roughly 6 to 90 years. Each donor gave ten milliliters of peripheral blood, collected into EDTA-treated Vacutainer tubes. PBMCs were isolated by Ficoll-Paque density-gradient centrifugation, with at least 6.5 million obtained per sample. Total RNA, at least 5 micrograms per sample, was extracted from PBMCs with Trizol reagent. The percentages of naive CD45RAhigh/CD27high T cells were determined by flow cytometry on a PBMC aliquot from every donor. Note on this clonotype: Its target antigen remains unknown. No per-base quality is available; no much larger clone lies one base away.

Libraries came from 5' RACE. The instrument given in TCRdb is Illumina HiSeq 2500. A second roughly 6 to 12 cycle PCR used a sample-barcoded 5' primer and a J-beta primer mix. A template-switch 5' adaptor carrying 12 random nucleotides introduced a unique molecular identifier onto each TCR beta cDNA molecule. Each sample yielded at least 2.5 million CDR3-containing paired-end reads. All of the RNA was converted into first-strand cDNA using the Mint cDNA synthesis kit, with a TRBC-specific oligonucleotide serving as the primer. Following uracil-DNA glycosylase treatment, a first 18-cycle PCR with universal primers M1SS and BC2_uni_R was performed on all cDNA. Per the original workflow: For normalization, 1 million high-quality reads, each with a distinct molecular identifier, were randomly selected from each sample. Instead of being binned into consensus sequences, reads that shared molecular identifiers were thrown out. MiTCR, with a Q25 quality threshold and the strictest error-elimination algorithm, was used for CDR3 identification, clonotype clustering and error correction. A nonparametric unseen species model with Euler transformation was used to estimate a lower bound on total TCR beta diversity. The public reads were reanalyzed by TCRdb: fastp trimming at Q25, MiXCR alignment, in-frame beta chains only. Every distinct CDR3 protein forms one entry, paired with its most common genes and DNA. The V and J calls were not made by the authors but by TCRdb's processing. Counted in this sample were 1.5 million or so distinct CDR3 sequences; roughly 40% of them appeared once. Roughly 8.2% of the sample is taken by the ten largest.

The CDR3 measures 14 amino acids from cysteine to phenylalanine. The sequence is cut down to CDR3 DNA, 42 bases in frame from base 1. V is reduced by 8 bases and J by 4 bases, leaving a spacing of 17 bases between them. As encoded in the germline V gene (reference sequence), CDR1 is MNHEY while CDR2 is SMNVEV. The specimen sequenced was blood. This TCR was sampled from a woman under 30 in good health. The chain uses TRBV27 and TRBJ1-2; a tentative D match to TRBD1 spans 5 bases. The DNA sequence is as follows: TGTGCCAGCTCGAGGGAAGGGAGGGGCTATGGCTACACCTTC. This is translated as CASSREGRGYGYTF.